These 28 T cell receptor beta chains came from one sample sequenced in a study of OX40 agonist ivuxolimab in advanced cancers. Sequencing used immunoSEQ multiplex PCR; TCRdb keeps in-frame clones, though not all of them. This table holds tens of thousands of clones, more than 70% found once. The source was CD4+ or CD8+ T cells sorted from blood, collected in a trial of the OX40 agonist ivuxolimab. Every receptor here comes from an adult with an advanced solid tumor such as melanoma, head and neck, liver or kidney cancer.

CDR3 amino acids: CASSRQGSITNEKLFF. The DNA of the CDR3 is TGTGCCAGCAGCCGACAGGGTAGTATAACTAATGAAAAACTGTTTTTT. This sequence joins TRBV5-4 and TRBJ1-4; 7 bases fit TRBD1. The CDR3 sequence is 16 residues long. V dropped 4 bases and J dropped 1; count of bases not matched to a gene: 7. CDR1 SGHNT and CDR2 YYREEE come from the germline V gene (reference sequence).

The CDR3, as DNA: TGTGCCATCATGGGGGCTAGCGGGGCCTACGAGCAGTACTTC. Translated: CAIMGASGAYEQYF. The genes are TRBV10-3 and TRBJ2-7; 9 bases agree with TRBD2. Germline V gene data show CDR1 as ENHRY and CDR2 as SYGVKD. CDR3 size: 14 residues. J was trimmed by 2 bases and V by 7 bases; bases with no gene match: 6.

The chain employs TRBV2 and TRBJ1-5; 10 bases agree with TRBD1. Germline trimming cut 6 bases from V and 2 bases from J; bases unmatched to any gene: 4. The CDR3 has 15 amino acids. The germline CDR1 and CDR2 sequences are SNHLY and FYNNEI. In DNA, the CDR3 is TGTGCCAGCAGGGTGACAGGGGGCCGCAATCAGCCCCAGCATTTT. It yields the protein CASRVTGGRNQPQHF.

The chain has TRBV7-2 and TRBJ1-1, with D tentatively TRBD1 (5 bases). CDR3 size: 13 residues. Germline V gene data show CDR1 as SGHTA and CDR2 as FQGNSA. Trimming left V 5 bases short and J 4 bases short, with 11 bases between. DNA for the CDR3: TGTGCCAGCAGCCGCCTAACAGGCACTGAAGCTTTCTTT. Protein sequence: CASSRLTGTEAFF.

The V gene is TRBV5-6, the J gene TRBJ2-7; TRBD1 might be the D (6 bases). CDR1 SGHDT and CDR2 YYEEEE come from the germline V gene. V was trimmed by 3 bases and J by 3 bases, leaving 10 bases between them. The CDR3 runs 13 residues. The CDR3 protein is CASSSTGGYEQYF. The CDR3 DNA is TGTGCCAGCAGCTCGACAGGAGGCTACGAGCAGTACTTC.

The chain uses TRBV5-1 and TRBJ2-2; possible D gene TRBD2, 5 bases. The CDR3 totals 14 residues. Per germline, CDR1 SGHRS and CDR2 YFSETQ. Trimming removed 2 bases at V and 4 bases at J, with 9 bases between. The CDR3 nucleotides read TGCGCCAGCAGCTTAACCAGCGGCACCGGGGAGCTGTTTTTT. Protein: CASSLTSGTGELFF. Using reference TRBV5-1 and TRBJ2-2 for the parts outside the CDR3, the full variable domain is KAGVTQTPRYLIKTRGQQVTLSCSPISGHRSVSWYQQTPGQGLQFLFEYFSETQRNKGNFPGRFSGRQFSNSRSEMNVSTLELGDSALYLCASSLTSGTGELFFGEGSRLTVL.

This chain connects TRBV5-1 to TRBJ2-7; D unclear. The CDR3 runs to 14 residues. Germline CDR1 is SGHRS and CDR2 is YFSETQ. Trimming shortened V by 3 bases and J by 2 bases, and 12 bases separated the two germline ends. The CDR3 loop reads CASSSRTDTYEQYF. The DNA for the CDR3 is TGCGCCAGCAGCTCCCGGACGGATACCTACGAGCAGTACTTC.

This chain uses TRBV18 with TRBJ2-7, with D uncertain. This CDR3 has 11 amino acids. Germline CDR1 KGHSH, CDR2 LQKENI. Between the trimmed V and J ends, which lost 6 bases and 4 bases, there was a span of 7 bases. The CDR3 spells CASSIKYEQYF. The CDR3 nucleotides read TGTGCCAGCTCTATTAAATACGAGCAGTACTTC.

This sequence joins TRBV5-1 and TRBJ2-3, with no clear D. Germline values: CDR1 SGHRS, CDR2 YFSETQ. The CDR3 is made up of 14 amino acids. The germline V and J ends were trimmed by 4 bases and 6 bases, with 15 bases remaining between them. The CDR3 DNA reads TGCGCCAGCAGCGCCATCGGGTTAGGCGATACGCAGTATTTT. Encoded protein: CASSAIGLGDTQYF.

This clone came up a few times. This sequence joins TRBV11-2 and TRBJ1-2; possibly TRBD1 for D (6 bases). Trimming took off 5 bases at V and 1 base at J, with 20 bases between the two ends. This CDR3 spans 17 amino acids. CDR1 and CDR2 from the germline V gene are SGHAT and FQNNGV. The DNA of the CDR3 is TGTGCCAGCAGCCCTATCCGGGTGGGGGCTAGTAACTATGGCTACACCTTC. The encoded protein is CASSPIRVGASNYGYTF. Combining the CDR3 with reference TRBV11-2 and TRBJ1-2 gives the whole variable domain EAGVAQSPRYKIIEKRQSVAFWCNPISGHATLYWYQQILGQGPKLLIQFQNNGVVDDSQLPKDRFSAERLKGVDSTLKIQPAKLEDSAVYLCASSPIRVGASNYGYTFGSGTRLTVV.

The chain joins TRBV7-2 to TRBJ2-5; 11 bases are shared with TRBD2. CDR3 length: 16 residues. Germline CDR1 reads SGHTA; CDR2 reads FQGNSA. V shed 3 bases, J shed 6 bases, and the junction held 9 bases outside the gene matches. CDR3 bases: TGTGCCAGCAGCTTGAGACTAGCGGGGCTCTCCAAGACCCAGTACTTC. This codes for CASSLRLAGLSKTQYF.

The rearrangement uses TRBV9 and TRBJ1-2; 10 bases agree with TRBD1. J gave up 9 bases and V 4 bases, and 6 bases lay outside the gene matches. This CDR3 spans 13 amino acids. Looked up from germline, CDR1 is SGDLS and CDR2 is YYNGEE. The CDR3 here is CASSPGQGNRYTF. The CDR3, as DNA: TGTGCCAGCAGCCCGGGACAGGGGAATCGCTACACCTTC.

The CDR3 region has the DNA TGTGCCAGCAGTCGACAGGGCGGCTATGGCTACACCTTC. It specifies CASSRQGGYGYTF. The chain joins TRBV28 to TRBJ1-2, with 7 bases matching TRBD1. With 5 bases clipped from V and 4 bases from J, the junction kept 4 bases outside the gene matches. Germline CDR1 is MDHEN and CDR2 is SYDVKM. The CDR3 consists of 13 residues.

This sequence joins TRBV5-5 and TRBJ2-7; unclear D gene. The CDR3 is made up of 11 amino acids. The germline gives CDR1 SGHKS, CDR2 YYEKEE (reference sequence). With 4 bases removed from V and 2 bases from J, the gap between germline ends came to 4 bases. CDR3 sequence (DNA): TGTGCCAGCAGCACCCCCTACGAGCAGTACTTC. As protein: CASSTPYEQYF.

The J gene is TRBJ2-2, the V gene TRBV11-2; TRBD1 matches at 9 bases. V lost 1 base and J lost 7; bases outside the gene matches: 7. CDR3 size: 16 residues. Germline CDR1 SGHAT, CDR2 FQNNGV. CDR3 loop: CASSLGTGASGGELFF. As DNA, the CDR3 is TGTGCCAGCAGCTTAGGGACAGGGGCGTCGGGCGGGGAGCTGTTTTTT.

The chain employs TRBV5-5 and TRBJ1-2; D is ambiguous. The V end was cut by 4 bases, the J end by 4 bases, with 11 bases between. This CDR3 comprises 13 residues. Germline V CDR1 and CDR2: SGHKS, YYEKEE (reference sequence). CDR3 DNA sequence: TGTGCCAGCAGCCCCGAAGCGGGCTATGGCTACACCTTC. Protein sequence: CASSPEAGYGYTF.

Worth noting for this clone: This sample also contains other DNA sequences that code for the same CDR3. This chain joins TRBV12-2 and TRBJ1-2; the table calls TRBD1, which could not be checked here. TRBV12-2 is recorded as a pseudogene. The CDR3 runs 19 residues. The CDR3 DNA follows: TGTGCAAGCCTAAGACCCGAGGTTCTGTCGCAGGGCCGAAACTATGGCTACACCTTC. It translates to CASLRPEVLSQGRNYGYTF.

This clone came up a few times. V gene TRBV2 combines with J gene TRBJ1-5; 7 bases map to TRBD1. Per germline, CDR1 SNHLY and CDR2 FYNNEI. The V and J ends lost 7 bases and 2 bases, in that order; junction bases with no gene match: 8. The CDR3 sequence is 15 residues long. The CDR3 DNA sequence: TGTGCCAGCATGGGCCCAGGGGGGCGCAATCAGCCCCAGCATTTT. Amino acid sequence: CASMGPGGRNQPQHF.

The V and J genes are TRBV11-2 and TRBJ2-2; TRBD2 might be the D (5 bases). There are 15 residues in the CDR3. The germline V gene encodes CDR1 SGHAT and CDR2 FQNNGV. Trimming removed 8 bases from V and 1 base from J, with 14 bases in between. The CDR3 sequence is CASWERKLNTGELFF. CDR3 nucleotides: TGTGCCAGCTGGGAGCGGAAACTGAACACCGGGGAGCTGTTTTTT.

The V gene is TRBV6-6, the J gene TRBJ2-5; 10 bases are a match to TRBD2. CDR1 MNHNY and CDR2 SVGAGI come from the germline V gene (reference sequence). The V segment lost 8 bases and the J segment 2 bases; nucleotides outside the gene matches: 8. This CDR3 has 15 residues. CDR3 DNA: TGTGCCAGCCGGTCAGGAGCGGGGGGGCAAGAGACCCAGTACTTC. Its translation: CASRSGAGGQETQYF.

The rearrangement links TRBV4-1 to TRBJ1-2; possibly TRBD1 for D (5 bases). The germline V and J ends were trimmed by 0 bases and 4 bases, with 9 bases remaining between them. The CDR3 totals 14 residues. Germline V gives CDR1 MGHRA, CDR2 YSYEKL. The CDR3, as DNA: TGCGCCAGCAGCCAAGAACAGGTCCTCTATGGCTACACCTTC. It yields the protein CASSQEQVLYGYTF.

The gene calls are TRBV6-5 and TRBJ1-5, with D unclear. There are 16 residues in the CDR3. CDR1 and CDR2 (germline): MNHEY, SVGAGI. With 4 bases removed from V and 0 bases from J, the gap between germline ends came to 13 bases. As DNA, the CDR3 is TGTGCCAGCAGTTCCCCTAACCGACATAGCAATCAGCCCCAGCATTTT. Translation gives CASSSPNRHSNQPQHF.

The DNA of the CDR3 is TGTGCCAGCAGTCCCCTTCGGAACACTGAAGCTTTCTTT. Amino acids: CASSPLRNTEAFF. The V gene is TRBV6-5, the J gene TRBJ1-1; D uncertain. The CDR3 has 13 residues. Per the germline V gene, CDR1 is MNHEY and CDR2 is SVGAGI. Deletions cut 5 bases from V and 1 base from J, with 8 bases between.

The chain carries TRBV28 and TRBJ1-1; the D is unclear. CDR3 length: 15 amino acids. Germline values: CDR1 MDHEN, CDR2 SYDVKM. The V end was cut by 2 bases, the J end by 6 bases, with 16 bases between. The CDR3 here is CASSLPSFFPSEAFF. The CDR3 DNA follows: TGTGCCAGCAGTTTACCCTCATTTTTTCCATCTGAAGCTTTCTTT.

This chain uses TRBV5-1 with TRBJ1-4; D gene ambiguous. The CDR3 runs 15 residues. With 4 bases removed from V and 8 bases from J, the gap between germline ends came to 18 bases. From germline, CDR1 is SGHRS and CDR2 YFSETQ. Here the CDR3 DNA reads TGCGCCAGCAGCGGAGAGGGAATGAGTGAAGAAAAACTGTTTTTT. The encoded protein is CASSGEGMSEEKLFF.

V gene TRBV5-1 combines with J gene TRBJ2-2; D is possibly TRBD1 or TRBD2 (6 bases each). The CDR3 extends over 16 amino acids. The V end was cut by 4 bases, the J end by 2 bases, with 15 bases between. The germline V gene encodes CDR1 SGHRS and CDR2 YFSETQ. DNA of the CDR3: TGCGCCAGCAGCCAGGCCGGGGGCTTTAACACCGGGGAGCTGTTTTTT. Protein: CASSQAGGFNTGELFF.

In its sample, this clone was seen once. The J gene is TRBJ1-2, the V gene TRBV5-4, with 8 bases lining up with TRBD1. The CDR3 is made up of 14 amino acids. Looked up from germline, CDR1 is SGHNT and CDR2 is YYREEE (reference sequence). The V segment lost 4 bases and the J segment 2 bases; nucleotides outside the gene matches: 4. The CDR3 bases are TGTGCCAGCAGCCAGGACAGGGACAACTATGGCTACACCTTC. Its translation is CASSQDRDNYGYTF.

The V and J genes are TRBV10-2 and TRBJ1-5, with 8 bases identical to TRBD1. With 10 bases clipped from V and 4 bases from J, the junction kept 12 bases outside the gene matches. Germline-derived CDR1 and CDR2 are WSHSY and SAAADI. The CDR3 has 15 amino acids. CDR3 sequence: CATYLGQGRNQPQHF. The CDR3 DNA follows: TGCGCCACCTACCTTGGACAGGGCAGGAATCAGCCCCAGCATTTT.